This T cell receptor (beta chain) emerged from a study of T cell repertoires in cytomegalovirus infection. At the level of the study: A matching HLA type, together with CMV infection, was signaled by public TCR beta signatures.

CDR1 and CDR2 from the germline V gene are SGHRS and YFSETQ. This CDR3 is 14 amino acids long. Comment on this clonotype: What it binds is not known. A much larger clone lies a single base off, so this may be a read error.

Overall study results and limits: Dominating the ex vivo response were HLA-C-restricted CMV-specific TCR beta clonotypes.

TCRdb reanalysed the reads using MiXCR and keeps one entry per CDR3 protein. The sample contains 300,000 or so distinct CDR3 sequences, roughly a tenth of which appear only once. The chain has TRBV5-1 and TRBJ1-1; 10 positions agree with TRBD1. The sample taken for sequencing was PBMCs. The receptor was isolated from a human donor in good health (CMV status not recorded). Some clones in this sample may be carry-over from other donors' samples. CDR3 nucleotides: TGCGCCAGCAGCTCGGACAGGGGGGACACTGAAACTTTCTTT. As protein: CASSSDRGDTETFF.